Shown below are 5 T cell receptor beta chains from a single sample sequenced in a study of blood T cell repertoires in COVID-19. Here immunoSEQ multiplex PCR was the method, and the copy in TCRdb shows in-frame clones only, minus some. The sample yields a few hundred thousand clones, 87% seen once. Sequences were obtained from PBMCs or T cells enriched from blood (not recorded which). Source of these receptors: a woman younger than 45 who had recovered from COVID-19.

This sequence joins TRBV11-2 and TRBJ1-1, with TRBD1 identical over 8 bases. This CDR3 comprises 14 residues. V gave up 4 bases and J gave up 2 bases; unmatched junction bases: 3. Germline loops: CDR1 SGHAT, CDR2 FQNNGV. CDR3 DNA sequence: TGTGCCAGCAGCTACCAGGGGGCAAACACTGAAGCTTTCTTT. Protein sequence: CASSYQGANTEAFF.

CDR3 sequence (DNA): TGTGCCACCAGTGACTTATGGACAGGGCGCGCAGCTTTCTTT. Protein sequence: CATSDLWTGRAAFF. The V gene is TRBV24-1, the J gene TRBJ1-1; TRBD1 matches 8 bases. This CDR3 has 14 residues. V lost 4 bases and J lost 10; bases outside the gene matches: 10. Per germline, CDR1 KGHDR and CDR2 SFDVKD.

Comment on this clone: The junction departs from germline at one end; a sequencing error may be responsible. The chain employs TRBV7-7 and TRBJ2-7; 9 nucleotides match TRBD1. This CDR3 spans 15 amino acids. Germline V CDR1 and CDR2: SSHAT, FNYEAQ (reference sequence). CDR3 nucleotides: TGTGCTAGCAGCTTGGGACAGGGTAGTTCCTACGAGCAGTACTTC. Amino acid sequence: CASSLGQGSSYEQYF. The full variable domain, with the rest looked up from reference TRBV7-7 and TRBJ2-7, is GAGVSQSPRYKVTKRGQDVTLRCDPISSHATLYWYQQALGQGPEFLTYFNYEAQPDKSGLPSDRFSAERPEGSISTLTIQRTEQRDSAMYRCASSLGQGSSYEQYFGPGTRLTVT.

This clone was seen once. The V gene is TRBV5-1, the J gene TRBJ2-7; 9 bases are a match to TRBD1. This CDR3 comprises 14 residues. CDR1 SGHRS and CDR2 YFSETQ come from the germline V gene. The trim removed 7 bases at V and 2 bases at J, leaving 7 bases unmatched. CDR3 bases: TGCGCCAGCTGTTCGGGACAGGGTCCCTACGAGCAGTACTTC. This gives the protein CASCSGQGPYEQYF.

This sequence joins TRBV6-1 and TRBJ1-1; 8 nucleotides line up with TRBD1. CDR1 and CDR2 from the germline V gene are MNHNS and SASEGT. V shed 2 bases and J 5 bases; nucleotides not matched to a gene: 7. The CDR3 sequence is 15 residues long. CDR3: CASSETTGEVTEAFF. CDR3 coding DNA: TGTGCCAGCAGTGAAACGACAGGGGAAGTAACTGAAGCTTTCTTT.